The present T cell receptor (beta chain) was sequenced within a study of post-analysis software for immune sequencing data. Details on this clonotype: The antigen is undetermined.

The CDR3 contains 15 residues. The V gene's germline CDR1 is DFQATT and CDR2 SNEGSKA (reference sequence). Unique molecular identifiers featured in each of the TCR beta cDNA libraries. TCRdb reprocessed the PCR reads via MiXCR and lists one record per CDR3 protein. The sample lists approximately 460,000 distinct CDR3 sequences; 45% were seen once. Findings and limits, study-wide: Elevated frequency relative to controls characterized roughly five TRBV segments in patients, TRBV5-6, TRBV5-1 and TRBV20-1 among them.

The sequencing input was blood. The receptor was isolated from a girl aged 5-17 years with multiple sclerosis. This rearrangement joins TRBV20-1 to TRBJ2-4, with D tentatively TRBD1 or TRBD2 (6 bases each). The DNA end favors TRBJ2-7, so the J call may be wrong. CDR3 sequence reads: CSARDSQGGGYEQYF. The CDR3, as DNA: TGCAGTGCTAGAGATTCACAGGGAGGCGGCTACGAGCAGTACTTC.